This TCR beta chain was captured by sequencing in a study of graft-versus-host responses after intestinal transplantation (dated by TCRdb to the early 2020s). Study-wide context: The transplants that recipients received were multivisceral, liver-intestinal, or isolated intestinal. Every recipient was given anti-thymocyte globulin induction, followed by approximately 3 years of maintenance tacrolimus and steroids. Bulk TCR-beta CDR3 sequencing was used to track graft-versus-host and host-versus-graft alloreactive T cell clones in the graft, circulation and bone marrow after intestinal transplantation. To identify alloreactive clones, pre-transplant mixed lymphocyte reaction products were sequenced and then compared with unstimulated pre-transplant donor and recipient T cells. A cohort of fewer than 25 intestinal transplant recipients, including one retransplant, was enrolled, and a few patients lacking pretransplant specimens were excluded. Donor T cell macrochimerism was defined as a peak of at least 4% donor T cells among recipient peripheral blood mononuclear cells. Instead of going to the commercial service, samples from a few later patients were sequenced in-house on an Illumina MiSeq and processed with MiXCR.

Comment on this clone: The antigen it binds to is not known. Base qualities are not at hand, and no much larger clone is one base apart.

Here is what the overall study found, with its caveats: Early after transplant, peak levels of circulating GvH clones were found to be associated with declines in HvG clones. Conclusions were limited by the relatively low number and heterogeneity of intestinal transplant patients. GvH clones were found in recipient bone marrow, and some of the GvH clones appeared earlier in ileal mucosa or blood, which is consistent with an intestinal mucosal origin. High GvH to HvG T cell clonal ratios were observed in the allografts of patients with donor T cell macrochimerism.

Blood samples were collected up to 4 times in the first month after transplant and then at least monthly when available. V and J lose 6 bases and 0 bases, and a span of 12 bases separates them. The CDR3 starts with the cysteine, ends with the phenylalanine, and has 15 residues. Just the 45-base CDR3 DNA is kept, in frame starting at base 1. The germline V gene (reference sequence) specifies LNHDA as CDR1 and SQIVND as CDR2. The protocol used for the library was the immunoSEQ multiplex PCR assay. High-throughput TCR-beta CDR3 sequencing of genomic DNA from most patients was performed by Adaptive Biotechnologies. The source study handled its data this way. Adaptive's ImmunoSEQ software supplied the TCR sequencing data for under 20 patients, while MiXCR and VDJtools were used to process three other patients. CDR3 nucleotide sequences shared between donor and recipient were removed because the origin of such sequences could not be assigned. Alloreactive clones required at least 2-fold expansion over unstimulated cells and minimum CFSE-low frequency of 0.002% (template counts) or 0.001% (read counts). Clones were considered mappable if detected in sequenced pre-transplant spleen, lymph node, or MLR CFSE-low populations of the donor or recipient. The cumulative frequency of alloreactive clones was calculated as a percentage of all sequences, weighted by copy number. TCRdb's version of the immuneACCESS table is confined to in-frame rearrangements and falls short of the full clone set. An unresolved V gene accounts for under half of the shortfall where checked; the remainder is of unknown origin. V and J calls and clone size are given by that table; D and trimming were obtained from the DNA. The sample table shows tens of thousands of clones, and approximately 94% are seen once. About 0.47% of the sample is held by the ten biggest clonotypes.

Sequences were derived from PBMCs, sampled 156 days after intestinal transplant. The chain is made from TRBV19 and TRBJ1-5; matching of 5 bases hints at TRBD1 as the D gene. This receptor was identified in a human patient who received an intestinal transplant, so some T cells may come from the graft donor. Here is the DNA: TGTGCCAGTAGGTGGGGCGGCAATAGCAATCAGCCCCAGCATTTT. Its protein product is CASRWGGNSNQPQHF. The full variable domain, completed from the reference TRBV19 and TRBJ1-5 proteins outside the CDR3, reads DGGITQSPKYLFRKEGQNVTLSCEQNLNHDAMYWYRQDPGQGLRLIYYSQIVNDFQKGDIAEGYSVSREKKESFPLTVTSAQKNPTAFYLCASRWGGNSNQPQHFGDGTRLSIL.